Reported below is one TCR beta chain. Its target is unknown. This record comes from a study of OX40 agonist ivuxolimab in advanced cancers. This table comes from immunoSEQ multiplex PCR, and its TCRdb copy is limited to in-frame clones, with some not included. The table has 50,000 to 75,000 clones, more than 85% seen once. The study, taken as a whole, reports: More expanded clones were seen, on average, in CD8+ T cells than in CD4+.

Trimming shortened V by 7 bases and J by 1 base, and 15 bases separated the two germline ends. Germline V gives CDR1 MNHNS, CDR2 SASEGT. The CDR3 is 15 residues long. This sequence joins TRBV6-1 and TRBJ2-3; D might be TRBD1 (6 bases). Sequenced here: CD4+ or CD8+ T cells sorted from blood, sampled in a trial of the OX40 agonist ivuxolimab. This sequence was found in an adult with an advanced solid tumor such as melanoma, head and neck, liver or kidney cancer. CDR3 region: CASTHTPGGTDTQYF. The CDR3 DNA is TGTGCCAGCACCCACACCCCAGGGGGCACAGATACGCAGTATTTT.